This T cell receptor beta chain was documented in a study of human T cells and chemical hapten exposure (dated by TCRdb to the early 2020s). About the investigation overall: For sensitization, 2% DPC in acetone was applied to a 2 cm by 2 cm area of upper inner arm skin. Weekly therapeutic DPC doses were additionally applied to the scalp of patients throughout the approximately 25-week study period. Patch tests used Finn chambers with 0.01% DPC on the upper back, scored after 6 days by International Contact Dermatitis Research Group standards. The patient cohort, mostly female, included alopecia areata with under or over 50% scalp involvement, alopecia totalis and alopecia universalis. The libraries were sequenced as a pool, and the TCR yield per sample differed mostly because of small variations in library volumes within the pool. The study tracked peripheral blood TCR repertoire changes in vivo during primary and secondary sensitization to the hapten diphenylcyclopropenone (DPC) in alopecia patients. Blood was sampled from patients pre-sensitization (week 0) and at 2, 6 and about 24 weeks after DPC sensitization. Around 30 alopecia patients provided blood for TCR sequencing at one to four time points (pre-sensitization, 2, 6 and 24 weeks). The research as a whole found: Patch test score correlated positively with the number of PT1 expanded TCRs, reaching significance at thresholds 8, 16 and 32 but not at 4. Because all patients had alopecia, a presumed autoimmune disease, the immune response of the patients might differ from that of healthy individuals. After repeated subsampling, changes were observed in the strength of the expansion versus patch-test correlation and in the threshold at which the correlation became significant. DPC sensitization did not change the number of TCRs with a frequency above 1 in 1000, and there was no evidence of changes in global repertoire structure. Expanded TCRs formed significantly more large CDR3 similarity clusters than pre-sensitization or healthy control sets, consistent with antigen-driven responses.

The time point label, as the study defines it: patch test 1, 2 weeks after DPC sensitization. The treatment or condition label on this specimen signifies: therapeutic diphenylcyclopropenone sensitization with weekly scalp DPC. Blood at each patch-test visit was drawn before the patch test was applied. Patients were considered eligible if aged 18 to 70, diagnosed with alopecia and deemed suitable for DPC therapy, and patients were excluded if pregnant. Total RNA was extracted from unfractionated whole blood collected in Tempus Blood RNA tubes. This clonotype was seen ten or more times. There is no known antigen for this receptor. No much larger clone exists at a distance of one base, and base qualities are not known. The method was RACE. The sample was run on a NextSeq 500. During library preparation, unique molecular identifiers were attached to individual cDNA molecules so that TCRs could be counted in a quantitative, reproducible way. From each blood RNA sample, both TCR alpha and TCR beta chains were sequenced. In the authors' own workflow: A median of about 100,000 TCRs per sample was observed, with a range of roughly 20,000 to 700,000. The Decombinator software suite was used to annotate V, J and CDR3 in the TCR reads. To make PS versus PT1 abundance plots, every sample was subsampled to the same number of TCRs (28,000). TCRs were defined as expanded if absent before sensitization and observed at least eight times at the 2-week time point. TCRdb redid the processing of the public reads, applying fastp at Q25 and MiXCR, and retained in-frame beta chains. All rows with the same CDR3 protein become a single entry with the most common DNA and genes. TCRdb's processing, not the study's, gives the V and J calls here. The sample table holds 300,000 to 450,000 distinct CDR3 sequences, of which about 4.4% were seen once. About 2.2% of the sample rests with the top ten.

The sample consisted of whole blood, taken in connection with sensitization to the hapten diphenylcyclopropenone (DPC). This sequence was found in a woman in her forties or fifties with alopecia areata. Some clones in this sample may be carry-over from other donors' samples.

The CDR3: CASSLGRFGTDTQYF. The DNA is TGTGCCAGCAGTTTGGGGAGGTTCGGTACAGATACGCAGTATTTT. Recombination connected TRBV28 to TRBJ2-3, with a weak D call of TRBD2 (6 bases match). As encoded in the germline V gene, CDR1 is MDHEN while CDR2 is SYDVKM. There are 15 amino acids in the CDR3, from cysteine to phenylalanine inclusive. Only the CDR3 portion is preserved as DNA: 45 bases, with reading frame beginning at the first base. Deletion took 3 bases off V and 3 bases off J, with a span of 13 bases between the germline ends.